These 29 T cell receptor beta chains were all obtained from the same sample, sequenced in a study of OX40 agonist ivuxolimab in advanced cancers. The data were produced by immunoSEQ multiplex PCR, yet TCRdb's version contains in-frame clones alone and is incomplete. Here the sample spans roughly 30,000 clones, 88% being singletons. Sequences were derived from CD4+ or CD8+ T cells sorted from blood, sampled in a trial of the OX40 agonist ivuxolimab. The receptor source for this set is an adult with an advanced solid tumor such as melanoma, head and neck, liver or kidney cancer.

This chain joins TRBV30 and TRBJ2-7; D gene unclear. Germline values: CDR1 GTSNPN, CDR2 SVGIG (reference sequence). The V end lost 0 bases, the J end lost 4 bases, and 4 bases lay between the germline ends. This CDR3 has 11 amino acids. In DNA, the CDR3 is TGTGCCTGGAGTGTAGTGTACGAGCAGTACTTC. The encoded protein is CAWSVVYEQYF. Filled out from reference TRBV30 and TRBJ2-7, the complete variable domain reads SQTIHQWPATLVQPVGSPLSLECTVEGTSNPNLYWYRQAAGRGLQLLFYSVGIGQISSEVPQNLSASRPQDRQFILSSKKLLLSDSGFYLCAWSVVYEQYFGPGTRLTVT.

This chain uses TRBV9 with TRBJ2-2; 11 bases map to TRBD2. Germline values: CDR1 SGDLS, CDR2 YYNGEE. The V segment lost 0 bases and the J segment 0 bases; nucleotides outside the gene matches: 4. The CDR3 contains 18 residues. The CDR3 DNA follows: TGTGCCAGCAGCGTAGACGGTAGCGGGGGGGCGAACACCGGGGAGCTGTTTTTT. Its protein product is CASSVDGSGGANTGELFF.

The V gene is TRBV7-6, the J gene TRBJ1-4, with D hard to call. In germline, CDR1 is SGHVS, CDR2 FNYEAQ. The V gene lost 1 base and the J gene lost 8 bases, with 11 bases spanning the gap. The CDR3 covers 14 residues. The CDR3 loop reads CASSLVTEGEKLFF. CDR3 in DNA: TGTGCCAGCAGCTTAGTTACAGAAGGCGAAAAACTGTTTTTT.

The J gene is TRBJ2-5, the V gene TRBV5-6; 13 bases fit TRBD2. The V gene's germline CDR1 is SGHDT and CDR2 YYEEEE. The V segment lost 0 bases and the J segment 2 bases; nucleotides outside the gene matches: 1. This CDR3 is built from 16 residues. CDR3 nucleotides: TGTGCCAGCAGCTTGGTACTAGCGGGGGGGCAAGAGACCCAGTACTTC. It codes for CASSLVLAGGQETQYF.

CDR3: CASTPVDREETQYF. The CDR3, as DNA: TGTGCCAGCACCCCAGTGGACAGAGAAGAGACCCAGTACTTC. The rearrangement uses TRBV7-9 and TRBJ2-5, with D perhaps matching TRBD1 (6 bases). The germline V and J ends were trimmed by 7 bases and 3 bases, with 15 bases remaining between them. Germline V gene data show CDR1 as SEHNR and CDR2 as FQNEAQ (reference sequence). CDR3 length equals 14 residues.

The chain joins TRBV5-6 to TRBJ1-2, with D maybe TRBD1 (5 bases). This CDR3 comprises 14 residues. The V end was cut by 7 bases, the J end by 2 bases, with 15 bases between. The germline V gene encodes CDR1 SGHDT and CDR2 YYEEEE. CDR3 protein: CASLIQGGNYGYTF. As DNA, the CDR3 is TGTGCCAGCCTGATTCAGGGAGGGAACTATGGCTACACCTTC.

The gene calls are TRBV25-1 and TRBJ2-7; D is unresolved. Germline CDR1 is MGHDK and CDR2 is SYGVNS. The CDR3 spans 14 residues. Trimming shortened V by 2 bases and J by 4 bases, and 12 bases separated the two germline ends. CDR3 amino acids: CASSEEGGPYEQYF. The CDR3 nucleotides are TGTGCCAGCAGTGAAGAAGGCGGACCTTACGAGCAGTACTTC.

The chain has TRBV14 and TRBJ2-3; TRBD2 aligns across 10 bases. Per the germline V gene, CDR1 is SGHDN and CDR2 is FVKESK. V dropped 5 bases and J dropped 5; count of bases not matched to a gene: 7. The CDR3 runs 15 residues. The CDR3 is CASSRTSGVGDTQYF. The CDR3 DNA reads as TGTGCCAGCAGCAGAACTAGCGGGGTTGGAGATACGCAGTATTTT.

The chain uses TRBV7-9 and TRBJ2-1; the D is unclear. The CDR3 extends over 13 amino acids. The V gene lost 3 bases and the J gene lost 9 bases, with 12 bases spanning the gap. Germline V lookup: CDR1 SEHNR, CDR2 FQNEAQ (reference sequence). In DNA form, the CDR3 reads TGTGCCAGCAGCTTTCCGTCCTATGCTGAGCAGTTCTTC. Its protein product is CASSFPSYAEQFF.

This chain uses TRBV13 with TRBJ2-5; D is uncertain. Germline V lookup: CDR1 PRHDT, CDR2 FYEKMQ (reference sequence). The CDR3 runs 15 residues. Trimming pared 0 bases from V and 1 base from J, leaving 9 bases between. As DNA, the CDR3 is TGTGCCAGCAGCTTAGGAGGGCAGCTCCAAGAGACCCAGTACTTC. Translated: CASSLGGQLQETQYF.

This chain connects TRBV19 to TRBJ1-1; D unresolved. Germline values: CDR1 LNHDA, CDR2 SQIVND (reference sequence). CDR3 length: 13 amino acids. Trimming stripped 5 bases from V and 1 base from J, with 8 bases between. The CDR3 spells CASSSRQNTEAFF. As DNA, the CDR3 is TGTGCCAGTAGTTCGAGACAGAACACTGAAGCTTTCTTT. The whole variable domain, remainder taken from reference TRBV19 and TRBJ1-1, is DGGITQSPKYLFRKEGQNVTLSCEQNLNHDAMYWYRQDPGQGLRLIYYSQIVNDFQKGDIAEGYSVSREKKESFPLTVTSAQKNPTAFYLCASSSRQNTEAFFGQGTRLTVV.

The CDR3 nucleotides read TGCAGCCTATCCCAGCCCGGACAGGGGGCAACAGATACGCAGTATTTT. As protein: CSLSQPGQGATDTQYF. The gene calls are TRBV29-1 and TRBJ2-3, with 11 bases aligning to TRBD1. Trimming at V came to 8 bases and at J to 3 bases, leaving 13 bases not matched to a gene. CDR1 and CDR2 (germline): SQVTM, ANQGSEA. The CDR3 sequence is 16 residues long.

The rearrangement uses TRBV27 and TRBJ2-7; 8 bases agree with TRBD2. Germline trimming cut 0 bases from V and 4 bases from J; bases unmatched to any gene: 2. From germline, CDR1 is MNHEY and CDR2 SMNVEV (reference sequence). CDR3 length equals 14 residues. The CDR3 region has the DNA TGTGCCAGCAGTTTATCGGGACTAGGGTACGAGCAGTACTTC. Translation gives CASSLSGLGYEQYF.

In this sample, this clone turned up once. V gene TRBV10-3 combines with J gene TRBJ2-7; D call uncertain. The CDR3 covers 13 residues. Germline V gene lookup returns CDR1 ENHRY and CDR2 SYGVKD. V lost 8 bases, J lost 0 bases, and 11 bases lay in between. Here the CDR3 DNA reads TGTGCCATCGCCCAGCAAAGCTCCTACGAGCAGTACTTC. Protein product: CAIAQQSSYEQYF.

V is TRBV30 and J is TRBJ2-2; 12 bases align to TRBD1. The CDR3 sequence is 16 residues long. V was pared by 2 bases and J by 7 bases, with 8 bases of the junction left unmatched. Germline V lookup: CDR1 GTSNPN, CDR2 SVGIG (reference sequence). CDR3 DNA sequence: TGTGCCTGGAGTCCCGGGACAGGGGGCGCTGGCGGGGAGCTGTTTTTT. Translation: CAWSPGTGGAGGELFF.

J is TRBJ2-7 and V is TRBV5-6; D not resolved. The CDR3 spans 14 residues. Germline CDR1 SGHDT, CDR2 YYEEEE. V gave up 0 bases and J gave up 3 bases, with 10 bases separating them. CDR3 coding DNA: TGTGCCAGCAGCTTGGCAAGGCAGATCTACGAGCAGTACTTC. Translated: CASSLARQIYEQYF.

This rearrangement joins TRBV9 to TRBJ2-1; 11 bases align to TRBD2. Per the germline V gene, CDR1 is SGDLS and CDR2 is YYNGEE. This CDR3 has 15 residues. After removal of 3 bases from V and 4 bases from J, the junction contained 3 bases not matched to a gene. CDR3 region: CASSAGTSGYNEQFF. The CDR3 DNA follows: TGTGCCAGCAGCGCCGGGACTAGCGGTTACAATGAGCAGTTCTTC.

There are a few counts of this clone. The gene calls are TRBV11-2 and TRBJ1-1; 7 bases line up with TRBD1. This CDR3 comprises 15 residues. V trimming: 5 bases; J trimming: 12 bases; junction bases outside the gene matches: 18. Germline V gene sequence: CDR1 SGHAT, CDR2 FQNNGV. In nucleotides, the CDR3 is TGTGCCAGCAGCCCCTATACCAGCGACAGGGCGAAAACTTTCTTT. It encodes CASSPYTSDRAKTFF.

This sequence joins TRBV27 and TRBJ2-7; TRBD2 might be the D (7 bases). Germline V gene sequence: CDR1 MNHEY, CDR2 SMNVEV (reference sequence). The CDR3 covers 16 residues. Trimming stripped 0 bases from V and 2 bases from J, with 14 bases between. CDR3 nucleotides: TGTGCCAGCAGTTTATCGAGAGGGGGGGAGCCCTACGAGCAGTACTTC. Its protein product is CASSLSRGGEPYEQYF.

Worth noting for this clone: At one boundary the junction diverges from the germline segment, which might be a read error. The rearrangement joins TRBV7-7 to TRBJ2-7; 10 nucleotides agree with TRBD2. Germline assignment: CDR1 SSHAT and CDR2 FNYEAQ (reference sequence). The CDR3 runs 18 residues. The CDR3 bases are TGTGCTAGCAGCTTAGCAGCCCCTAGCGGGGGACGCTCCTACGAGCAGTACTTC. Translation gives CASSLAAPSGGRSYEQYF.

This clone showed up just once. The chain is built from TRBV7-6 and TRBJ1-4; D not certain. The V gene lost 7 bases and the J gene lost 4 bases, with 7 bases spanning the gap. Germline V lookup: CDR1 SGHVS, CDR2 FNYEAQ. CDR3 length: 12 amino acids. The chain's CDR3 is CASTGVNEKLFF. CDR3 sequence (DNA): TGTGCCAGCACCGGGGTTAATGAAAAACTGTTTTTT.

In DNA, the CDR3 is TGCGCCAGCAGCCGCAATCCCCCCAGGACTAGCTCTGACTACGAGCAGTACTTC. Its translation is CASSRNPPRTSSDYEQYF. The chain links TRBV4-1 to TRBJ2-7; 8 nucleotides align to TRBD2. V shed 4 bases and J 3 bases; nucleotides not matched to a gene: 17. The CDR3 consists of 18 residues. From germline, CDR1 is MGHRA and CDR2 YSYEKL.

V usage is TRBV5-5 and J usage is TRBJ2-7; 7 nucleotides match TRBD2. Looked up from germline, CDR1 is SGHKS and CDR2 is YYEKEE (reference sequence). V gave up 3 bases and J gave up 3 bases; unmatched junction bases: 0. The CDR3 runs 12 residues. Written as DNA, the CDR3 is TGTGCCAGCAGCTGGGAGGGCTACGAGCAGTACTTC. Its protein product is CASSWEGYEQYF.

This sequence joins TRBV30 and TRBJ2-1; TRBD2 is a possible D gene (5 bases). This CDR3 comprises 10 residues. The germline gives CDR1 GTSNPN, CDR2 SVGIG (reference sequence). V was trimmed by 2 bases and J by 10 bases, leaving 6 bases between them. The DNA of the CDR3 is TGTGCCTGGAGTACGGGGGAGCAGTTCTTC. The encoded protein is CAWSTGEQFF.

The chain is built from TRBV6-1 and TRBJ2-1; a possible D gene is TRBD2 (5 bases). The CDR3 runs 17 residues. Germline lookup yields CDR1 MNHNS and CDR2 SASEGT. The V end lost 4 bases, the J end lost 2 bases, and 18 bases lay between the germline ends. The CDR3 nucleotides are TGTGCCAGCAGTGTGGGAACTAGGATCCCCCCCTACAATGAGCAGTTCTTC. It is translated as CASSVGTRIPPYNEQFF.

V and J are TRBV2 and TRBJ1-5; 7 bases align to TRBD1. Germline V lookup: CDR1 SNHLY, CDR2 FYNNEI. V lost 3 bases and J lost 1; bases outside the gene matches: 3. CDR3 length equals 15 residues. The CDR3: CASSDTGVSNQPQHF. The CDR3 DNA is TGTGCCAGCAGTGATACAGGGGTAAGCAATCAGCCCCAGCATTTT.

The genes are TRBV30 and TRBJ2-7, with 11 bases identical to TRBD1. Trimming at V came to 3 bases and at J to 4 bases, leaving 8 bases not matched to a gene. Per germline, CDR1 GTSNPN and CDR2 SVGIG (reference sequence). This CDR3 region has 15 residues. The CDR3 protein is CAWSQTRDRGYEQYF. CDR3 sequence (DNA): TGTGCCTGGAGCCAAACCCGGGACAGGGGGTACGAGCAGTACTTC.

The J gene is TRBJ1-1, the V gene TRBV19; 9 bases fit TRBD1. The CDR3 sequence is 16 residues long. The germline V gene encodes CDR1 LNHDA and CDR2 SQIVND (reference sequence). Germline trimming cut 3 bases from V and 3 bases from J; bases unmatched to any gene: 8. Here the CDR3 reads CASSIPRTGEDTEAFF. The CDR3 DNA is TGTGCCAGTAGTATCCCCCGGACAGGGGAGGACACTGAAGCTTTCTTT.

CDR3 DNA: TGTGCCTGGACAGAGACAGGGAACTATGGCTACACCTTC. Its protein product is CAWTETGNYGYTF. J is TRBJ1-2 and V is TRBV30; the match to TRBD1 covers 7 bases. The germline CDR1 and CDR2 sequences are GTSNPN and SVGIG (reference sequence). J lost 2 bases, V lost 4 bases, and 4 bases had no gene match. This CDR3 comprises 13 residues.